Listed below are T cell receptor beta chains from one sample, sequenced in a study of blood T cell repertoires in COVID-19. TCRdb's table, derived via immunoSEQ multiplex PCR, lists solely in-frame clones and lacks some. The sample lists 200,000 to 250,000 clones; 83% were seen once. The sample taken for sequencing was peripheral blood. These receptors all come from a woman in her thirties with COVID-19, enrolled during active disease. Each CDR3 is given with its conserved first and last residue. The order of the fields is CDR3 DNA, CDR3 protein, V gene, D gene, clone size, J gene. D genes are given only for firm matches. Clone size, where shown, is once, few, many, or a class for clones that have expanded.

TGTGCCAGCTCACCAAGCCGTAGGGGAGGTGGCTACACCTTC	CASSPSRRGGGYTF	TRBV18	NA	NA	TRBJ1-2
TGTGCCAGCAGTCCGGACCGGGACAGACACACAGATACGCAGTATTTT	CASSPDRDRHTDTQYF	TRBV27	TRBD1	once	TRBJ2-3
TGTGCCAGCAGCGGGACTAGCGAGGCCTACGAGCAGTACTTC	CASSGTSEAYEQYF	TRBV28	TRBD2	NA	TRBJ2-7
TGTGCCAGCAGTTTACACCAACTAGACAGGGACAGGGCGGCTGAAGCTTTCTTT	CASSLHQLDRDRAAEAFF	TRBV27	TRBD1	once	TRBJ1-1
TGTGCCAGCAGTTACGGGGGAAACTCCTACAATGAGCAGTTCTTC	CASSYGGNSYNEQFF	TRBV27	NA	NA	TRBJ2-1
TGCGCCAGCAGCCCGGGACTTACCCCCGCTAACTATGGCTACACCTTC	CASSPGLTPANYGYTF	TRBV5-1	NA	NA	TRBJ1-2
TGTGCCAGCAGCTTAGACGGGGGGAGCACGCAGTATTTT	CASSLDGGSTQYF	TRBV7-2	TRBD2	NA	TRBJ2-3
TGCAGCGTCCAAGGAGGGCGGGTAGCTTACAATGAGCAGTTCTTC	CSVQGGRVAYNEQFF	TRBV29-1	NA	NA	TRBJ2-1
TGTGCCAGCAGCCAAGAATCGAGGGGGACTGAAGCTTTCTTT	CASSQESRGTEAFF	TRBV3-1/TRBV3-2	NA	NA	TRBJ1-1
TGTGCCAGCAGCCAAGATGGGGGAGGCGGCGGCTACACCTTC	CASSQDGGGGGYTF	TRBV3-1/TRBV3-2	NA	NA	TRBJ1-2
TGTGCCTGGAGTGTTCGGACAGGGGGTGAAAAACTGTTTTTT	CAWSVRTGGEKLFF	TRBV30	TRBD1	NA	TRBJ1-4
TGTGCCAGCAGTTTCGGACAGGGGAATTCACCCCTCCACTTT	CASSFGQGNSPLHF	TRBV28	TRBD1	few	TRBJ1-6
TGTGCCAGTACACATTTTAACTATGGCTACACCTTC	CASTHFNYGYTF	TRBV5-5	NA	NA	TRBJ1-2
TGTGCCAGCAGCCCCTCGACTAGCGGGAGGTCACAGGAGCAGTTCTTC	CASSPSTSGRSQEQFF	TRBV3-1/TRBV3-2	TRBD2	NA	TRBJ2-1
TGTGCCAGCGGACAGGTACGGAACACTGAAGCTTTCTTT	CASGQVRNTEAFF	TRBV2	TRBD1	NA	TRBJ1-1
TGTGCCAGCAGCCCACGACAGGGGGGATACACCGGGGAGCTGTTTTTT	CASSPRQGGYTGELFF	TRBV11-2	TRBD1	NA	TRBJ2-2
TGCGCCAGCAGCTTGGAACCCCGGAGGTACAATGAGCAGTTCTTC	CASSLEPRRYNEQFF	TRBV5-1	NA	NA	TRBJ2-1
TGTGCCACCAGCGGGTCGGGTGGCTACACCTTC	CATSGSGGYTF	TRBV15	NA	NA	TRBJ1-2
TGTGCCAGCAGCTCGGGACTAGCGGTAAATGAGCAGTTCTTC	CASSSGLAVNEQFF	TRBV7-9	TRBD2	many	TRBJ2-1
TGTGCCAGCAAGGGGCCGCGACGCCAAGAGACCCAGTACTTC	CASKGPRRQETQYF	TRBV28	NA	NA	TRBJ2-5
TGTGCCAGCAGGGACGGACAGCTTAATAATGAAAAACTGTTTTTT	CASRDGQLNNEKLFF	TRBV2	NA	once	TRBJ1-4
TGTGCCAGCAGCTCCGGGACAGGGTGGGACTCCTACGAGCAGTACTTC	CASSSGTGWDSYEQYF	TRBV7-9	TRBD1	NA	TRBJ2-7
TGTGCCAGCAGTTTTCCCGGACTCCGGTTCTTGTTCTTC	CASSFPGLRFLFF	TRBV12-3/TRBV12-4	NA	NA	TRBJ2-1
TGTGCCAGCAGCGTGAAAGCCAGCGGGGGGGTTAATACGCAGTATTTT	CASSVKASGGVNTQYF	TRBV9	TRBD2	NA	TRBJ2-3
TGTGCCAGCAGCTCAGCTAACGGGATCGGACCCCTCTACTTC	CASSSANGIGPLYF	TRBV9	NA	NA	TRBJ2-5
TGCGCCAGCAGCTTCGACACCGACTATGGCTACACCTTC	CASSFDTDYGYTF	TRBV5-1	NA	NA	TRBJ1-2
TGTGCCAGCAGCTTGAGAGGCCGCACCTACAATGAGCAGTTCTTC	CASSLRGRTYNEQFF	TRBV5-6	NA	once	TRBJ2-1
TGCGCCAGCAGCTTGGTCCTTACTAACACCGGGGAGCTGTTTTTT	CASSLVLTNTGELFF	TRBV5-1	NA	NA	TRBJ2-2
TGTGCCAGCAGTTCGGTCCGGGACAGGGGGCATGGCTACACCTTC	CASSSVRDRGHGYTF	TRBV28	TRBD1	NA	TRBJ1-2
TGTGCCAGCAGAGTCGGGACAGGGGATGGCTACACCTTC	CASRVGTGDGYTF	TRBV28	TRBD1	NA	TRBJ1-2
TGTGCCAGCAGGTTGACTACGAACACCGGGGAGCTGTTTTTT	CASRLTTNTGELFF	TRBV2	NA	NA	TRBJ2-2
TGTGCCAGCAGACTAGCGGGAGACAATGAGCAGTTCTTC	CASRLAGDNEQFF	TRBV2	TRBD2	NA	TRBJ2-1
TGTGCCAGCAGACCGGGACTAGCCCGAGAGACCCAGTACTTC	CASRPGLARETQYF	TRBV3-1/TRBV3-2	TRBD2	few	TRBJ2-5
TGTGCCAGCAGCTTAGTGGACTGGGGTTTAGATTCACCCCTCCACTTT	CASSLVDWGLDSPLHF	TRBV7-2	NA	NA	TRBJ1-6
TGTGCCATCAGTGACAGGGTCTCCAAGACCCAGTACTTC	CAISDRVSKTQYF	TRBV10-3	NA	NA	TRBJ2-5
TGTGCCAGCAAACTTGGGGGGACCGGGGAGCTGTTTTTT	CASKLGGTGELFF	TRBV28	NA	NA	TRBJ2-2
TGTGCCTGGAGCTTCCGTTCGGGGGGCCCGGGAGGGAACACTGAAGCTTTCTTT	CAWSFRSGGPGGNTEAFF	TRBV30	NA	NA	TRBJ1-1
TGCGCCAGCAGCTTCTCGGGGGGAGAGACCCAGTACTTC	CASSFSGGETQYF	TRBV5-1	TRBD2	NA	TRBJ2-5
TGTGCCAGCAGCTTCTTCCCCAGCGGGGGGGCCATCGGCACAGATACGCAGTATTTT	CASSFFPSGGAIGTDTQYF	TRBV7-9	TRBD2	once	TRBJ2-3
TGTGCCAGCAGCTCTCCGGTTTCGCGGGGGGCCTCTTCTAGCACAGATACGCAGTATTTT	CASSSPVSRGASSSTDTQYF	TRBV9	TRBD2	NA	TRBJ2-3
TGTGCCAGCAGCCTCCTCGATACGCAGTATTTT	CASSLLDTQYF	TRBV6-5	NA	NA	TRBJ2-3
TGTGCCAGCAGTCTACAGGGGGGCAATCAGCCCCAGCATTTT	CASSLQGGNQPQHF	TRBV28	TRBD1	NA	TRBJ1-5
TGTGCCAGCAGGGACTACCTCTACGAGCAGTACTTC	CASRDYLYEQYF	TRBV6-5	NA	NA	TRBJ2-7
TGTGCCAGCAGTTTGTTAGCGCCTACCGGGGAGCTGTTTTTT	CASSLLAPTGELFF	TRBV27	NA	NA	TRBJ2-2
TGTGCCAGCAGTCTCCTGGGAGGGAAAGGGGACACTGAAGCTTTCTTT	CASSLLGGKGDTEAFF	TRBV27	NA	NA	TRBJ1-1
TGTGCCAGCAGCTACCCGAACGGGGGGGTGAACACTGAAGCTTTCTTT	CASSYPNGGVNTEAFF	TRBV5-4	NA	NA	TRBJ1-1
TGCGCCAGCAGCCAAGGCCTTAAAGCTCTAGAGCGTCATGAGCAGTTCTTC	CASSQGLKALERHEQFF	TRBV4-3	NA	NA	TRBJ2-1
TGTGCCAGCAGCCTCGGACTAGCGGAGGCCTACGAGCAGTACTTC	CASSLGLAEAYEQYF	TRBV4-2	TRBD2	NA	TRBJ2-7
TGCGCCAGCAGCTTGGCCGGGGATGCAGATACGCAGTATTTT	CASSLAGDADTQYF	TRBV5-1	NA	NA	TRBJ2-3
TGTGCCAGCAGCCCCGCGACAGGGATGGGTAACTATGGCTACACCTTC	CASSPATGMGNYGYTF	TRBV3-1/TRBV3-2	TRBD1	NA	TRBJ1-2
TGTGCCAGCAGCTCCGCGCGTAATTCACCCCTCCACTTT	CASSSARNSPLHF	TRBV3-1/TRBV3-2	NA	NA	TRBJ1-6
TGTGCCAGCGGACAGGGGCACGGGGAAAAACTGTTTTTT	CASGQGHGEKLFF	TRBV11-2	TRBD1	few	TRBJ1-4
TGCAGCGTTACAGGACAGGGAATTTACAATGAGCAGTTCTTC	CSVTGQGIYNEQFF	TRBV29-1	TRBD1	NA	TRBJ2-1
TGCAGCGTTCAAGGACAGCAGAACACTGAAGCTTTCTTT	CSVQGQQNTEAFF	TRBV29-1	NA	NA	TRBJ1-1
TGTGCCAGCAGCTCGGACAGGGAAATTTGGGGCTACGAGCAGTACTTC	CASSSDREIWGYEQYF	TRBV28	TRBD1	NA	TRBJ2-7